The 32 T cell receptor beta chains below come from one sample, sequenced in a study of shared clonotypes between healthy human individuals. Profiling relied on immunoSEQ multiplex PCR, and the TCRdb table lists in-frame clones only, not all of them. This table has about 2.4 million clones, 93% appearing once. Specimen: naive CD4+ T cells from PBMCs. The subset is: CD45RA+ positively selected. These receptors were obtained from a man younger than 35 in good health. Some clones in this sample may be carry-over from other donors' samples.

The chain recombines TRBV10-1 with TRBJ2-2; TRBD1 might be the D (6 bases). Germline V gene sequence: CDR1 WNHNN, CDR2 SYGVQD (reference sequence). The CDR3 contains 13 residues. V gave up 6 bases and J gave up 5 bases, with 10 bases separating them. CDR3 nucleotides: TGCGCCAGCAGGCCAGGGGCTACCGGGGAGCTGTTTTTT. Amino acids: CASRPGATGELFF.

The chain is built from TRBV27 and TRBJ2-1; 7 bases line up with TRBD1. J was trimmed by 1 base and V by 5 bases; bases with no gene match: 5. The CDR3 sequence is 15 residues long. Per the germline V gene, CDR1 is MNHEY and CDR2 is SMNVEV (reference sequence). CDR3 protein: CASSGRQGSYNEQFF. As DNA, the CDR3 is TGTGCCAGCAGTGGACGACAGGGTTCCTACAATGAGCAGTTCTTC.

This clone was picked up one time. The chain carries TRBV30 and TRBJ1-2, with 9 bases lining up with TRBD1. Germline V gene data show CDR1 as GTSNPN and CDR2 as SVGIG (reference sequence). V was clipped by 3 bases and J by 8 bases; unmatched bases: 13. This CDR3 region has 15 residues. In DNA form, the CDR3 reads TGTGCCTGGAGGTTTACAGGGGGCCCCGGACAGGGCTACACCTTC. It codes for CAWRFTGGPGQGYTF. Together with reference TRBV30 and TRBJ1-2, the CDR3 gives the full variable domain: SQTIHQWPATLVQPVGSPLSLECTVEGTSNPNLYWYRQAAGRGLQLLFYSVGIGQISSEVPQNLSASRPQDRQFILSSKKLLLSDSGFYLCAWRFTGGPGQGYTFGSGTRLTVV.

The chain couples TRBV9 to TRBJ2-3, with 9 bases that match TRBD1. V trimming: 0 bases; J trimming: 2 bases; junction bases outside the gene matches: 4. The CDR3 contains 16 residues. Germline V gene lookup returns CDR1 SGDLS and CDR2 YYNGEE. CDR3 in DNA: TGTGCCAGCAGCGTAGGCAGGGACAGGGTCACAGATACGCAGTATTTT. As protein: CASSVGRDRVTDTQYF. Full variable domain (remainder filled in from reference TRBV9 and TRBJ2-3): DSGVTQTPKHLITATGQRVTLRCSPRSGDLSVYWYQQSLDQGLQFLIQYYNGEERAKGNILERFSAQQFPDLHSELNLSSLELGDSALYFCASSVGRDRVTDTQYFGPGTRLTVL.

Turning to this clone: Other DNA sequences from this sample encode an identical CDR3 as well. The chain recombines TRBV28 with TRBJ1-2; the D is unclear. V gave up 4 bases and J gave up 2 bases, with 8 bases separating them. Germline V gene lookup returns CDR1 MDHEN and CDR2 SYDVKM. There are 13 residues in the CDR3. The CDR3 is CASSSRRNYGYTF. The CDR3 coding sequence is TGTGCCAGCAGTTCTAGGAGAAACTATGGCTACACCTTC.

The genes are TRBV30 and TRBJ2-1, with D perhaps matching TRBD1 or TRBD2 (6 bases each). The CDR3 spans 14 residues. The V and J ends lost 3 bases and 7 bases respectively, with 16 bases between them. CDR1 is GTSNPN, CDR2 SVGIG, per germline (reference sequence). CDR3 in amino acids: CAWSRGGKTNEQFF. The CDR3 DNA follows: TGTGCCTGGAGCAGGGGCGGGAAGACGAATGAGCAGTTCTTC. Full variable domain (rest looked up from reference TRBV30 and TRBJ2-1): SQTIHQWPATLVQPVGSPLSLECTVEGTSNPNLYWYRQAAGRGLQLLFYSVGIGQISSEVPQNLSASRPQDRQFILSSKKLLLSDSGFYLCAWSRGGKTNEQFFGPGTRLTVL.

The chain couples TRBV9 to TRBJ1-2; D is unresolved. In germline, CDR1 is SGDLS, CDR2 YYNGEE. The CDR3 runs to 14 residues. V was pared by 3 bases and J by 0 bases, with 9 bases between. The CDR3 region is CASSAKTANYGYTF. The CDR3 nucleotides read TGTGCCAGCAGCGCGAAGACGGCTAACTATGGCTACACCTTC.

Note on this clone: Other DNA sequences in the same sample also yield this CDR3. This chain connects TRBV2 to TRBJ1-1; TRBD1 aligns across 7 bases. Germline V gene sequence: CDR1 SNHLY, CDR2 FYNNEI. V trimming: 5 bases; J trimming: 1 base; junction bases outside the gene matches: 1. The CDR3 is 13 amino acids. In nucleotides, the CDR3 is TGTGCCAGCAGTCGGGACAGGAACACTGAAGCTTTCTTT. Translated, it gives CASSRDRNTEAFF.

V gene TRBV5-1 combines with J gene TRBJ1-4, with D maybe TRBD1 (6 bases). The CDR3 contains 14 residues. The germline V gene has CDR1 SGHRS and CDR2 YFSETQ. Trimming took off 4 bases at V and 8 bases at J, with 15 bases between the two ends. The CDR3: CASSPYGGGEKLFF. In nucleotides, the CDR3 is TGCGCCAGCAGCCCCTATGGGGGCGGCGAAAAACTGTTTTTT.

The rearrangement uses TRBV13 and TRBJ2-7; the D is unclear. Germline CDR1 PRHDT, CDR2 FYEKMQ (reference sequence). This CDR3 is 15 amino acids long. V was clipped by 1 base and J by 0 bases, with 10 bases between them. The CDR3 region is CASSLEGGSSYEQYF. The CDR3 bases are TGTGCCAGCAGCTTAGAGGGCGGCAGCTCCTACGAGCAGTACTTC.

The CDR3 coding sequence is TGTGCCAGCAGCGGAACAGGGGGCCGCACAGATACGCAGTATTTT. As protein: CASSGTGGRTDTQYF. The chain couples TRBV27 to TRBJ2-3; 9 nucleotides line up with TRBD1. The V gene's germline CDR1 is MNHEY and CDR2 SMNVEV (reference sequence). The CDR3 runs 15 residues. With V trimmed by 6 bases and J by 1 base, 5 bases remained unmatched.

This clone was detected only once. The sample contains more than one DNA sequence encoding this CDR3. The chain is built from TRBV28 and TRBJ2-7, with D possibly being TRBD2 (6 bases). The germline V gene has CDR1 MDHEN and CDR2 SYDVKM. V was clipped by 2 bases and J by 3 bases, with 14 bases between them. CDR3 length: 15 amino acids. The CDR3 protein is CASSLGGQGGYEQYF. In DNA, the CDR3 is TGTGCCAGCAGTTTAGGTGGGCAGGGAGGCTACGAGCAGTACTTC.

This chain connects TRBV7-3 to TRBJ2-5; D call uncertain. This CDR3 comprises 13 residues. Germline assignment: CDR1 SGHTA and CDR2 FQGTGA. Deletions cut 3 bases from V and 4 bases from J, with 9 bases between. DNA for the CDR3: TGTGCCAGCAGCTTCGGCGCCAGAGAGACCCAGTACTTC. Translating it yields CASSFGARETQYF.

The rearrangement joins TRBV5-1 to TRBJ2-7; 10 bases line up with TRBD1. The germline V gene has CDR1 SGHRS and CDR2 YFSETQ. Germline trimming cut 4 bases from V and 5 bases from J; bases unmatched to any gene: 6. CDR3 length: 14 amino acids. The CDR3, as DNA: TGCGCCAGCAGCAACAAGACAGGGGGCGACGAGCAGTACTTC. Translating gives CASSNKTGGDEQYF.

V usage is TRBV6-4 and J usage is TRBJ2-1; TRBD2 aligns across 10 bases. This CDR3 comprises 18 residues. The V gene end was trimmed by 5 bases and the J gene end by 1 base; junction bases not matched to a gene: 11. The V gene's germline CDR1 is MRHNA and CDR2 SNTAGT. CDR3 protein: CASSHRTSGDSSYNEQFF. The CDR3, as DNA: TGTGCCAGCAGTCACAGGACTAGCGGCGATTCTTCCTACAATGAGCAGTTCTTC.

The chain links TRBV9 to TRBJ2-1; 7 positions agree with TRBD2. The length of the CDR3 is 17 residues. Germline trimming cut 0 bases from V and 0 bases from J; bases unmatched to any gene: 6. CDR1 and CDR2 from the germline V gene are SGDLS and YYNGEE. The chain's CDR3 is CASSVDLGGSSYNEQFF. In DNA form, the CDR3 reads TGTGCCAGCAGCGTAGATTTGGGGGGGAGCTCCTACAATGAGCAGTTCTTC.

In its sample, this clone was seen once. The V gene is TRBV28, the J gene TRBJ2-5; TRBD2 agrees at 10 bases. V was pared by 3 bases and J by 3 bases, with 4 bases of the junction left unmatched. CDR1 and CDR2 from the germline V gene are MDHEN and SYDVKM. CDR3 length: 15 amino acids. In DNA, the CDR3 is TGTGCCAGCAGTTTTGGGACTAGCGACAAAGAGACCCAGTACTTC. Protein: CASSFGTSDKETQYF.

The rearrangement joins TRBV5-1 to TRBJ2-3; D gene unclear. Germline V lookup: CDR1 SGHRS, CDR2 YFSETQ. Trimming pared 3 bases from V and 1 base from J, leaving 9 bases between. There are 14 residues in the CDR3. This chain's CDR3 is CASSSPHRTDTQYF. In nucleotides, the CDR3 is TGCGCCAGCAGCTCCCCTCATCGCACAGATACGCAGTATTTT.

The chain recombines TRBV7-9 with TRBJ2-3; 9 bases are a match to TRBD1. Looked up from germline, CDR1 is SEHNR and CDR2 is FQNEAQ (reference sequence). The V gene end was trimmed by 5 bases and the J gene end by 0 bases; junction bases not matched to a gene: 3. The CDR3 spans 15 residues. This CDR3 is CASSRGTGSTDTQYF. For the CDR3, the DNA is TGTGCCAGCAGCCGAGGGACAGGGAGCACAGATACGCAGTATTTT.

CDR3 in amino acids: CASGGAGPSGANVLTF. As DNA, the CDR3 is TGTGCCAGCGGTGGGGCAGGGCCCTCTGGGGCCAACGTCCTGACTTTC. The J gene is TRBJ2-6, the V gene TRBV28; a possible D gene is TRBD1 (5 bases). The CDR3 sequence is 16 residues long. V gave up 8 bases and J gave up 0 bases, with 14 bases separating them. Germline V gene data show CDR1 as MDHEN and CDR2 as SYDVKM.

V is TRBV5-1 and J is TRBJ2-5; 11 nucleotides align to TRBD2. Germline V lookup: CDR1 SGHRS, CDR2 YFSETQ. Trimming at V came to 4 bases and at J to 1 base, leaving 6 bases not matched to a gene. The CDR3 is 16 amino acids. CDR3 DNA sequence: TGCGCCAGCAGCAAAGGGACTAGCGGTTCCCAAGAGACCCAGTACTTC. This gives the protein CASSKGTSGSQETQYF.

This chain links TRBV7-6 with TRBJ2-2, with D possibly being TRBD1 or TRBD2 (6 bases each). Germline CDR1 and CDR2: SGHVS and FNYEAQ. With 3 bases removed from V and 2 bases from J, the gap between germline ends came to 16 bases. CDR3 length: 17 residues. This chain's CDR3 is CASSFGTGRTNTGELFF. The CDR3 DNA reads as TGTGCCAGCAGCTTTGGAACAGGGAGGACAAACACCGGGGAGCTGTTTTTT.

The chain links TRBV5-4 to TRBJ1-1; tentative D call: TRBD1 (5 bases). Germline CDR1 SGHNT, CDR2 YYREEE (reference sequence). V was clipped by 3 bases and J by 3 bases, with 15 bases between them. The CDR3 is made up of 15 amino acids. CDR3 residues: CASSSSSGSYTEAFF. Here the CDR3 DNA reads TGTGCCAGCAGCTCGTCGTCAGGGAGCTACACTGAAGCTTTCTTT.

The chain recombines TRBV25-1 with TRBJ2-1, with D uncertain. Germline V lookup: CDR1 MGHDK, CDR2 SYGVNS. The CDR3 consists of 13 residues. The germline V and J ends were trimmed by 1 base and 3 bases, with 4 bases remaining between them. The CDR3 protein is CASSEWNYNEQFF. The CDR3 DNA sequence: TGTGCCAGCAGTGAATGGAACTACAATGAGCAGTTCTTC. Together with reference TRBV25-1 and TRBJ2-1, the CDR3 gives the full variable domain: EADIYQTPRYLVIGTGKKITLECSQTMGHDKMYWYQQDPGMELHLIHYSYGVNSTEKGDLSSESTVSRIRTEHFPLTLESARPSHTSQYLCASSEWNYNEQFFGPGTRLTVL.

This clone was seen a few times. V and J are TRBV7-9 and TRBJ1-1, with 7 bases identical to TRBD1. CDR3 length: 14 residues. V shed 6 bases, J shed 5 bases, and the junction held 9 bases outside the gene matches. Germline V gene lookup returns CDR1 SEHNR and CDR2 FQNEAQ (reference sequence). The CDR3 nucleotides are TGTGCCAGCAGGACCGACAGGGACGTTACTGAAGCTTTCTTT. Translated: CASRTDRDVTEAFF.

This rearrangement joins TRBV2 to TRBJ1-5; D remains unclear. The germline CDR1 and CDR2 sequences are SNHLY and FYNNEI. The CDR3 contains 15 residues. V was shortened by 5 bases and J by 0 bases, with 11 bases between the two germline ends. In nucleotides, the CDR3 is TGTGCCAGCAGTCTGGGTCCCCCTAGCAATCAGCCCCAGCATTTT. Its protein is CASSLGPPSNQPQHF. Full variable domain (rest looked up from reference TRBV2 and TRBJ1-5): EPEVTQTPSHQVTQMGQEVILRCVPISNHLYFYWYRQILGQKVEFLVSFYNNEISEKSEIFDDQFSVERPDGSNFTLKIRSTKLEDSAMYFCASSLGPPSNQPQHFGDGTRLSIL.

The chain uses TRBV5-6 and TRBJ2-3, with 7 bases matching TRBD1. Germline CDR1 and CDR2: SGHDT and YYEEEE. J gave up 2 bases and V 5 bases, and 5 bases lay outside the gene matches. The CDR3 spans 14 residues. The CDR3 region is CASRVDRYTDTQYF. In DNA form, the CDR3 reads TGTGCCAGCAGGGTGGACAGGTACACAGATACGCAGTATTTT.

The chain combines TRBV7-6 with TRBJ2-1; the match to TRBD2 covers 12 bases. The CDR3 covers 15 residues. Unmatched junction bases numbered 2, after V lost 4 bases and J lost 4 bases. CDR1 and CDR2 (germline): SGHVS, FNYEAQ. CDR3 in amino acids: CASSSGLAGYNEQFF. In DNA form, the CDR3 reads TGTGCCAGCAGCTCAGGACTAGCGGGATACAATGAGCAGTTCTTC.

This clone was seen just once. V usage is TRBV5-1 and J usage is TRBJ2-2; 10 bases fit TRBD2. J lost 6 bases, V lost 7 bases, and 9 bases had no gene match. The CDR3 is 15 residues long. The germline CDR1 and CDR2 sequences are SGHRS and YFSETQ. Here the CDR3 DNA reads TGCGCCAGCGGCCGGCTAGCGGGAGTCGCCGGGGAGCTGTTTTTT. Amino acid sequence: CASGRLAGVAGELFF. Based on the CDR3 plus reference TRBV5-1 and TRBJ2-2, the full variable domain is KAGVTQTPRYLIKTRGQQVTLSCSPISGHRSVSWYQQTPGQGLQFLFEYFSETQRNKGNFPGRFSGRQFSNSRSEMNVSTLELGDSALYLCASGRLAGVAGELFFGEGSRLTVL.

The chain recombines TRBV11-3 with TRBJ2-2; no clear D. There are 14 residues in the CDR3. Germline values: CDR1 SGHNT, CDR2 YENEEA. The V and J ends lost 5 bases and 6 bases respectively, with 13 bases between them. The CDR3 DNA follows: TGTGCCAGCAGCCACCCCCTGGGTTCCGGGGAGCTGTTTTTT. It yields the protein CASSHPLGSGELFF.

CDR3 loop: CASSPGQGKNTIYF. In DNA form, the CDR3 reads TGTGCCAGCTCACCGGGACAGGGAAAGAACACCATATATTTT. The chain couples TRBV18 to TRBJ1-3, with 9 bases that match TRBD1. The V gene end was trimmed by 3 bases and the J gene end by 7 bases; junction bases not matched to a gene: 4. Germline loops: CDR1 KGHSH, CDR2 LQKENI. The CDR3 consists of 14 residues.

V is TRBV2 and J is TRBJ2-2, with unresolved D. Germline assignment: CDR1 SNHLY and CDR2 FYNNEI. The CDR3 is made up of 16 amino acids. The V end lost 0 bases, the J end lost 7 bases, and 15 bases lay between the germline ends. CDR3 DNA sequence: TGTGCCAGCAGTGAAGCGGAGTTAGGTTTTATCGGGGAGCTGTTTTTT. Protein product: CASSEAELGFIGELFF.